This T cell receptor (beta chain) stems from a study of a mutant IDH1 vaccine in newly diagnosed glioma (dated by TCRdb to about 2021). A note on the overall study: Vaccination was initiated 4-6 weeks after radiotherapy alone, or concurrently with temozolomide cycles in the chemotherapy-containing groups. Of the roughly 31 treated patients, 62.5% were male and approximately 40% were female, and the mean age was roughly 40 years. Prior to enrollment, standard therapy consisting of radiotherapy alone, temozolomide alone, or radiochemotherapy with temozolomide had been administered to patients, with the combination being received by most patients. Visit V12 was the week-35 safety follow-up and visit V13 was the week-47 end of study. Peripheral blood samples were drawn at six visits, namely V03 (baseline), V05, V07, V10, V12 and V13. Longitudinal TCRB deep sequencing was performed for roughly 25 treated patients wherever samples were available for exploratory analyses. Study-level results and caveats: The authors noted that analyses of patient blood samples could not be reproduced because of sample limitations. Pseudoprogression appeared unrelated to alterations in the top peripheral T cell clonotypes detected by TCRB sequencing. Across multiple MHC alleles, vaccine-induced immune responses were seen in approximately 93% of patients. PBMC samples for TCRB deep sequencing were selected based on availability.

Library prep was done by the immunoSEQ multiplex PCR assay. Following the manufacturer's protocol, the hsTCRB Kit was used to amplify rearranged TCR beta chain sequences. An Illumina MiSeq was used to sequence the TCRB libraries. From the authors' description of their analysis: The proprietary platform of the kit vendor was used for demultiplexing, trimming and gene mapping. In TCRdb, the immuneACCESS table is reduced to in-frame sequences with V and J assigned. These tables do not hold every clone; where another copy was compared, an unresolved V gene accounts for under half, and the others remain unexplained. That table furnishes V, J and clone size, whereas the DNA furnished D and trimming. The sample has around 40,000 clones on record, 85% to 90% of them singletons. Together, the top ten hold 1.5% of the sample. A remark on this clone: Its cognate antigen has yet to be identified. Qualities for individual bases were not recorded, and no much larger clone is one base off.

The CDR3 numbers 18 residues from cysteine through phenylalanine. Only the CDR3 portion is preserved as DNA: 54 bases, with reading frame beginning at the first base. CDR1 and CDR2 (MGHRA, YSYEKL) derive from the germline V gene. The junction shows trimming of 5 bases on V and 0 bases on J, plus 19 bases between the germline ends. In the paper's terms, the time point label means: week 35, safety follow-up. Every vaccine dose consisted of 300 ug of a 20-mer mutant IDH1 peptide in Montanide, administered subcutaneously together with topical imiquimod. Patients received eight vaccinations in weeks 1, 3, 5, 7, 11, 15, 19 and 23, corresponding to visits V03 through V10. Newly diagnosed WHO grade 3 or 4 IDH1-mutant astrocytomas showing loss of nuclear ATRX were present in the donors. The samples were drawn from NOA16, a multicentre, single-arm, open-label phase I trial in Germany that tested a mutant IDH1 peptide vaccine in humans for the first time. The DNeasy Blood and Tissue Kit was used to extract genomic DNA from EDTA blood for TCRB sequencing.

The chain joins TRBV4-1 to TRBJ1-4; TRBD1 could be the D gene, as 5 bases match. The receptor's source is a man aged 40-50 years with glioma. Sequenced here: PBMCs, sampled from a glioma patient whose treatment included an IDH1 peptide vaccine. DNA sequence: TGCGCCAGCAGCAGTAGAGGGGTCCCCATTGCAACTAATGAAAAACTGTTTTTT. The resulting protein is CASSSRGVPIATNEKLFF.